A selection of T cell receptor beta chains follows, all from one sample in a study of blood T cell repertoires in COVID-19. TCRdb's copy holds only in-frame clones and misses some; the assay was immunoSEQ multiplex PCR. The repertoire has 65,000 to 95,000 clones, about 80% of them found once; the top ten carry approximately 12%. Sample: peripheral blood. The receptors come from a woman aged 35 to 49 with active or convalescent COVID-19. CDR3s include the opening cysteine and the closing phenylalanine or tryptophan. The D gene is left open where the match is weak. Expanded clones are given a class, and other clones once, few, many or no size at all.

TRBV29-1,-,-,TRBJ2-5,CSVFRVETQYF,TGCAGCGTTTTCAGGGTAGAGACCCAGTACTTC
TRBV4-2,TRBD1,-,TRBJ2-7,CASSHDRGPSYEQYF,TGTGCCAGCAGCCACGACAGGGGACCCTCCTACGAGCAGTACTTC
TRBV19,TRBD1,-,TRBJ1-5,CASSIGTGPSQPQHF,TGTGCCAGTAGTATAGGGACAGGACCCTCTCAGCCCCAGCATTTT
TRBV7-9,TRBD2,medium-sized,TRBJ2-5,CASSTRLAGGQETQYF,TGTGCCAGCAGCACCCGACTAGCGGGAGGCCAAGAGACCCAGTACTTC
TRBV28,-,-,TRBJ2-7,CASSEQSEQYF,TGTGCCAGCAGCGAACAGAGCGAGCAGTACTTC
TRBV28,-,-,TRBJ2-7,CASSLAPRSYEQYF,TGTGCCAGCAGTTTGGCCCCCAGGTCCTACGAGCAGTACTTC
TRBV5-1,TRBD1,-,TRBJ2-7,CASSLASGTVSYEQYF,TGCGCCAGCAGCTTAGCATCCGGGACAGTCTCCTACGAGCAGTACTTC
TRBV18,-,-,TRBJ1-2,CASSYGQAIYGYTF,TGTGCCAGCTCATATGGGCAGGCCATCTATGGCTACACCTTC
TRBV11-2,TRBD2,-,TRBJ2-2,CASSLAQASGTGELFF,TGTGCCAGCAGCTTAGCTCAGGCTAGCGGGACCGGGGAGCTGTTTTTT
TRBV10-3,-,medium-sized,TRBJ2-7,CAISGHTLGGGDDEQYF,TGTGCCATCAGTGGTCACACCCTAGGAGGGGGCGACGACGAGCAGTACTTC
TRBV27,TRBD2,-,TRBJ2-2,CASSLVAGMAGELFF,TGTGCCAGCAGTTTGGTAGCGGGGATGGCCGGGGAGCTGTTTTTT
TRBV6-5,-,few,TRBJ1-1,CASSYGTTEAFF,TGTGCCAGCAGTTACGGAACTACCGAAGCTTTCTTT
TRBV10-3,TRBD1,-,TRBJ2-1,CAISGGQGNEQFF,TGTGCCATCAGTGGAGGACAGGGCAATGAGCAGTTCTTC
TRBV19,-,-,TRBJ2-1,CASSLQAPNEQFF,TGTGCCAGTAGTTTACAGGCCCCCAATGAGCAGTTCTTC
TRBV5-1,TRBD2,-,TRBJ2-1,CASSFNGGGDNEQFF,TGCGCCAGCAGCTTCAATGGCGGGGGGGACAATGAGCAGTTCTTC
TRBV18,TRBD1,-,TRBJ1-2,CASSPDRDGYTF,TGTGCCAGCTCGCCGGACAGGGATGGCTACACCTTC
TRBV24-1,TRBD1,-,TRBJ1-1,CATSDSGRGLTEAFF,TGTGCCACCAGTGATTCGGGCAGGGGGCTCACTGAAGCTTTCTTT
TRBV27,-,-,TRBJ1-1,CASSPGQPNTEAFF,TGTGCCAGCAGTCCCGGACAGCCAAACACTGAAGCTTTCTTT
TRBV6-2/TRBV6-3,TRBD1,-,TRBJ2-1,CASSYPAGTGGLDEQFF,TGTGCCAGCAGCTATCCTGCCGGGACAGGGGGCTTAGATGAGCAGTTCTTC
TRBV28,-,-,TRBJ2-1,CASSSQSGTFPNEQFF,TGTGCCAGCAGTTCCCAGAGCGGTACTTTCCCCAATGAGCAGTTCTTC
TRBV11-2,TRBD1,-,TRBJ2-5,CASSPGGQGQETQYF,TGTGCCAGCAGCCCAGGAGGACAGGGGCAAGAGACCCAGTACTTC
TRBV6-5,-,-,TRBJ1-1,CASSRGGRAFF,TGTGCCAGCAGCCGGGGAGGAAGAGCTTTCTTT
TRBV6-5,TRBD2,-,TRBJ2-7,CASTRLAAYEQYF,TGTGCCAGCACGCGACTAGCGGCATACGAGCAGTACTTC
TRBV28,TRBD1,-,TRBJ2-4,CASSPTGGIGKNIQYF,TGTGCCAGCAGCCCCACAGGGGGAATTGGCAAAAACATTCAGTACTTC
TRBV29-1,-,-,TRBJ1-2,CSVEIPWAGADYGYTF,TGCAGCGTTGAAATCCCCTGGGCGGGGGCGGACTATGGCTACACCTTC
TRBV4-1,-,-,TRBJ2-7,CASSQEPFAAPSYEQYF,TGCGCCAGCAGCCAAGAGCCGTTTGCCGCGCCATCCTACGAGCAGTACTTC
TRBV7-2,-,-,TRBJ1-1,CASSFRKNTEAFF,TGTGCCAGCAGCTTTAGAAAGAACACTGAAGCTTTCTTT
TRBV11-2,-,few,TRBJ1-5,CASSPQRDSNQPQHF,TGTGCCAGCAGCCCCCAGCGGGATAGCAATCAGCCCCAGCATTTT
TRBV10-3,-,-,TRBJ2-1,CAISLDRYEQFF,TGTGCCATCAGCTTGGACAGATATGAGCAGTTCTTC
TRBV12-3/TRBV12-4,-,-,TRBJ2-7,CASSQGGYEQYF,TGTGCCAGCAGCCAAGGGGGCTACGAGCAGTACTTC
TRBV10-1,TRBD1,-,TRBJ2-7,CASNRGQVSYEQYF,TGCGCCAGCAACAGGGGACAGGTCTCCTACGAGCAGTACTTC
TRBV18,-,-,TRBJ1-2,CASSPSANYGYTF,TGTGCCAGCTCACCGTCAGCTAACTATGGCTACACCTTC
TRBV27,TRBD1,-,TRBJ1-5,CASSLTWDRVDQPQHF,TGTGCCAGCAGTTTAACCTGGGACAGGGTGGATCAGCCCCAGCATTTT
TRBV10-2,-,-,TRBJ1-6,CASSDPGSPLHF,TGCGCCAGCAGTGACCCAGGGTCACCCCTCCACTTT
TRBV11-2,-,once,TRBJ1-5,CASSLDQTGPQHF,TGTGCCAGCAGCTTAGATCAGACAGGGCCCCAGCATTTT
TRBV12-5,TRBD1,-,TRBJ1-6,CASGWTGDYNSPLHF,TGTGCTAGTGGTTGGACAGGAGATTATAATTCACCCCTCCACTTT
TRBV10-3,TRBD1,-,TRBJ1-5,CAISESRTGGVGNQPQHF,TGTGCCATCAGTGAGTCGCGGACAGGGGGCGTTGGCAATCAGCCCCAGCATTTT
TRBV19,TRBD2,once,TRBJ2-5,CASSLSSGGAIQETQYF,TGTGCCAGTAGTCTATCTAGCGGGGGGGCAATCCAAGAGACCCAGTACTTC
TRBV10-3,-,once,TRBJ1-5,CAIRDHRDGQPQHF,TGTGCCATCAGAGACCACAGGGACGGTCAGCCCCAGCATTTT
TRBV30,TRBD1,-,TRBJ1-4,CAWSMGQGGEKLFF,TGTGCCTGGAGTATGGGACAGGGCGGCGAAAAACTGTTTTTT
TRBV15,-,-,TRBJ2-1,CATSREASSYNEQFF,TGTGCCACCAGCAGAGAAGCTAGCTCCTACAATGAGCAGTTCTTC
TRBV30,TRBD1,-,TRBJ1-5,CASQGAGNQPQHF,TGTGCCTCCCAGGGGGCTGGCAATCAGCCCCAGCATTTT
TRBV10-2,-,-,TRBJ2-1,CASSDIKAVYNEQFF,TGCGCCAGCAGTGACATAAAGGCGGTCTACAATGAGCAGTTCTTC
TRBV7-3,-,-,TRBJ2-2,CASSLNEIGNTGELFF,TGTGCCAGCAGCTTAAATGAGATTGGGAACACCGGGGAGCTGTTTTTT
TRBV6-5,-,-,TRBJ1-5,CASSTRVGGNQPQHF,TGTGCCAGCAGCACCAGGGTTGGGGGCAATCAGCCCCAGCATTTT
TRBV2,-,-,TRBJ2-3,CASSEAGRLTDTQYF,TGTGCCAGCAGTGAAGCGGGGAGGCTCACAGATACGCAGTATTTT
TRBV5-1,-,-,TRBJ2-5,CASRDSGTGTQETQYF,TGCGCCAGCCGAGATTCGGGGACCGGGACTCAAGAGACCCAGTACTTC
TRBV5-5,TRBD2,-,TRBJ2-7,CASSSRTSGGSYEQYF,TGTGCCAGCAGCTCACGGACTAGCGGGGGCTCCTACGAGCAGTACTTC